This TCR beta chain was identified during a study of T cells expressing NK-cell markers. Across the study: According to the study, TCR beta repertoires originated from sorted CD3+CD56+NKG2C+, CD3+CD56+NKG2C- and CD3+CD56-NKG2C+ T cells.

The CDR3 covers 15 residues. In germline, CDR1 is MDHEN, CDR2 SYDVKM. Reprocessing the 5' RACE reads, TCRdb reports a single entry for every CDR3 protein and omits DNA. The sample totals fewer than 40,000 distinct CDR3 sequences. The receptor comes from a woman between 18 and 69 years old in good health. The V call is TRBV28, the J call TRBJ2-7; no DNA is available, so the TRBD1 call from TCRdb remains unchecked. Sample: blood T cells: a sorted CD56 or NKG2C T cell subset, CD4+ or CD8+ T cells, or bulk PBMC T cells (not recorded which). This chain's CDR3 is CASSTDPVRGYEQYF.